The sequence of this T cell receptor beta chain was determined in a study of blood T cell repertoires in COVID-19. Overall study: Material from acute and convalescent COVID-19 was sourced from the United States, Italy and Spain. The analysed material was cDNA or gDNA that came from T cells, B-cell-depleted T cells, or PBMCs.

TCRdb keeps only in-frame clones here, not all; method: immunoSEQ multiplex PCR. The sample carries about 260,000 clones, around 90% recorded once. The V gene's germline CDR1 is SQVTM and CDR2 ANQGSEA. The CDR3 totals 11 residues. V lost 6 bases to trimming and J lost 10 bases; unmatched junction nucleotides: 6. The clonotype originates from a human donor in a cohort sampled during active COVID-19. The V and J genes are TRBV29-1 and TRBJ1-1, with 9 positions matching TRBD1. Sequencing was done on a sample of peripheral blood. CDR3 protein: CSVTGGGGAFF. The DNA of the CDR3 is TGCAGCGTCACAGGGGGCGGGGGAGCTTTCTTT.